The T cell receptor (beta chain) under discussion was sequenced for a study of blood T cell repertoires in COVID-19. Study-level background: Collection of acute and convalescent COVID-19 samples took place in the United States, Italy and Spain. Sample material is recorded as cDNA or gDNA derived from T cells, B-cell-depleted T cells, or PBMCs.

The CDR3 consists of 16 residues. CDR1 is SGHTA, CDR2 FQGNSA, per germline. Trimming left V 3 bases short and J 2 bases short, with 16 bases between. Seattle-derived patients entered the study during active infection and were followed longitudinally. Authors' analysis steps: Cell counts per sample came from amplifying reference gene primers. The repertoire was sequenced with immunoSEQ multiplex PCR; TCRdb's copy has only in-frame clones and lacks some. V and J calls plus clone size are reproduced from that table; the DNA served to infer D and trimming. The data show about 320,000 clones, more than 70% seen once.

This receptor was taken from a woman aged 25 to 45 with COVID-19, enrolled during active disease. The sample comprised peripheral blood. The chain joins TRBV7-2 to TRBJ1-1, with D perhaps TRBD1 (5 bases). The chain's CDR3 is CASSFHHRRQNTEAFF. As DNA, the CDR3 is TGTGCCAGCAGCTTCCACCACAGGAGACAAAACACTGAAGCTTTCTTT.